Following are 16 T cell receptor beta chains from one sample sequenced in a study of immune heterogeneity within non-small cell lung tumors. Bulk tumor genomic DNA was the template, and each sample received 450 to 750 ng. Spaced far apart, several biopsies were taken from each primary tumor during surgery. The cohort was untreated, with newly diagnosed non-small cell lung cancer undergoing curative surgery. Multiplex PCR with 32 V and 13 J primers amplified TCR beta CDR3. In TCRdb, the multiplex PCR reads were re-called with MiXCR into one record per CDR3 protein. This table holds around 20,000 distinct CDR3 sequences, about 30% found once. Sample: lung tumor tissue. The receptors stem from a man aged 40-50 years with non-small cell lung cancer.

Worth noting for this clonotype: This could be a read error, since a much larger clone is one nucleotide away. The CDR3 end shows no conserved phenylalanine or tryptophan, and so a read error is likely. This sequence joins TRBV20-1 and TRBJ2-7; either TRBD1 or TRBD2 may fit D (5 bases each). The V gene's germline CDR1 is DFQATT and CDR2 SNEGSKA (reference sequence). The germline V and J ends were trimmed by 6 bases and 6 bases, with 21 bases remaining between them. This CDR3 region has 14 residues. The CDR3 sequence: CSALTPGTDGEQYL. In nucleotides, the CDR3 is TGCAGTGCCCTCACCCCCGGGACCGATGGCGAGCAGTACTTA.

V usage is TRBV7-8 and J usage is TRBJ2-1; 9 positions match TRBD2. Germline CDR1 reads SGHVS; CDR2 reads FQNEAQ. With 5 bases clipped from V and 5 bases from J, the junction kept 19 bases outside the gene matches. The CDR3 sequence is 19 residues long. CDR3 coding DNA: TGTGCCAGCAGCCCGCGCCTGGCGGGAGGGCATAGAACCGACAATGAGCAGTTCTTC. This encodes CASSPRLAGGHRTDNEQFF.

The chain carries TRBV5-4 and TRBJ2-7; TRBD2 matches at 8 bases. J was trimmed by 5 bases and V by 2 bases; bases with no gene match: 12. From germline, CDR1 is SGHNT and CDR2 YYREEE (reference sequence). CDR3 length equals 16 residues. The CDR3 loop reads CASSLEAGSGRDEQYF. As DNA, the CDR3 is TGTGCCAGCAGCTTAGAGGCAGGGAGCGGGAGAGACGAGCAGTACTTC.

This clonotype occurred many times. The chain joins TRBV20-1 to TRBJ2-7; 7 bases map to TRBD2. V lost 6 bases to trimming and J lost 0 bases; unmatched junction nucleotides: 8. CDR3 length: 14 residues. CDR1 and CDR2 (germline): DFQATT, SNEGSKA (reference sequence). The CDR3 DNA reads TGCAGTGCCCAACCGGGACTAAACTCCTACGAGCAGTACTTC. This codes for CSAQPGLNSYEQYF.

The gene calls are TRBV5-1 and TRBJ1-1; no clear D gene. The CDR3 runs to 14 residues. Germline CDR1 SGHRS, CDR2 YFSETQ. Trimming stripped 5 bases from V and 3 bases from J, with 14 bases between. Written as DNA, the CDR3 is TGCGCCAGCAGGGGCCAGCCCGGGGACACTGAAGCTTTCTTT. This translates into CASRGQPGDTEAFF. Together with reference TRBV5-1 and TRBJ1-1, the CDR3 gives the full variable domain: KAGVTQTPRYLIKTRGQQVTLSCSPISGHRSVSWYQQTPGQGLQFLFEYFSETQRNKGNFPGRFSGRQFSNSRSEMNVSTLELGDSALYLCASRGQPGDTEAFFGQGTRLTVV.

The chain joins TRBV25-1 to TRBJ2-1; D unresolved. This CDR3 is built from 15 residues. Germline lookup yields CDR1 MGHDK and CDR2 SYGVNS. The V gene lost 4 bases and the J gene lost 5 bases, with 15 bases spanning the gap. CDR3 region: CASSGLDLEDNEQFF. CDR3 in DNA: TGTGCCAGCAGTGGCCTGGATCTAGAGGACAATGAGCAGTTCTTC.

This clonotype is categorized as medium-sized. The V gene is TRBV2, the J gene TRBJ2-1; no clear D gene. Looked up from germline, CDR1 is SNHLY and CDR2 is FYNNEI. The CDR3 loop spans 13 amino acids. V was pared by 6 bases and J by 2 bases, with 8 bases between. The CDR3 coding sequence is TGTGCCAGCAGGGGCAGCGCCTACAATGAGCAGTTCTTC. Protein: CASRGSAYNEQFF.

This clonotype has at least ten counts. V gene TRBV20-1 combines with J gene TRBJ2-3; TRBD2 aligns across 11 bases. The CDR3 loop spans 15 amino acids. Germline V lookup: CDR1 DFQATT, CDR2 SNEGSKA (reference sequence). The V segment lost 4 bases and the J segment 3 bases; nucleotides outside the gene matches: 6. The DNA for the CDR3 is TGCAGTGCTACTTGGTCTAGCGGGAGGACAGATACGCAGTATTTT. Protein product: CSATWSSGRTDTQYF.

As regards this clonotype: This may be a read error, as it is one base from a much larger clone. The chain employs TRBV6-2 or TRBV6-3 and TRBJ2-7; maybe TRBD1 (8 bases). CDR1 MNHEY and CDR2 SVGEGT come from the germline V gene. The CDR3 length is 13 residues. CDR3 DNA: TGCGCCAGCAGTGTCTACAGGGGGGGACAGCAGTACTTC. This sequence encodes CASSVYRGGQQYF.

This clonotype was counted between two and nine times. This rearrangement joins TRBV11-2 to TRBJ2-1; 13 bases map to TRBD2. CDR3 length: 16 amino acids. The germline gives CDR1 SGHAT, CDR2 FQNNGV. After removal of 3 bases from V and 5 bases from J, the junction contained 4 bases not matched to a gene. CDR3: CASSFGLAGANNEQFF. The DNA of the CDR3 is TGTGCCAGCAGCTTCGGACTAGCGGGAGCTAACAATGAGCAGTTCTTC.

The chain joins TRBV29-1 to TRBJ1-2; no reliable D call. Germline V lookup: CDR1 SQVTM, CDR2 ANQGSEA. The V end lost 0 bases, the J end lost 7 bases, and 12 bases lay between the germline ends. CDR3 length: 13 residues. CDR3 bases: TGCAGCGTTGAAGATCCCGCCGACTGTGGCTACACCTTC. Translation: CSVEDPADCGYTF.

The chain couples TRBV5-4 to TRBJ2-7; D remains unclear. The CDR3 totals 16 residues. V gave up 2 bases and J gave up 2 bases, with 17 bases separating them. Germline-derived CDR1 and CDR2 are SGHNT and YYREEE (reference sequence). The CDR3 DNA reads TGTGCCAGCAGCTTCGGTCGGGCGGAAATAGCCTACGAGCAGTACTTC. Translated: CASSFGRAEIAYEQYF.

By its share, this clonotype is medium-sized. The chain combines TRBV15 with TRBJ1-5; D gene unclear. This CDR3 is built from 13 residues. The germline CDR1 and CDR2 sequences are LNHNV and YYDKDF (reference sequence). Trimming removed 0 bases from V and 6 bases from J, with 6 bases in between. CDR3 in amino acids: CATSRDGSQPQHF. The DNA of the CDR3 is TGTGCCACCAGCAGAGATGGTTCTCAGCCCCAGCATTTT.

This clonotype is categorized as medium-sized. V and J are TRBV6-1 and TRBJ2-3; TRBD2 aligns across 14 bases. The CDR3 consists of 20 residues. Trimming cost V 5 bases and J 6 bases; bases outside gene matches: 19. Germline lookup yields CDR1 MNHNS and CDR2 SASEGT. The CDR3 DNA sequence: TGTGCCAGCAGTCCCCGGGGACTAGCGGGAGTCTCCCCCCCTCGCGATACGCAGTATTTT. It yields the protein CASSPRGLAGVSPPRDTQYF.

In this sample, this clonotype turned up a few times. This chain connects TRBV20-1 to TRBJ2-2; no firm D call. The germline V gene has CDR1 DFQATT and CDR2 SNEGSKA (reference sequence). The CDR3 extends over 13 amino acids. Deletions cut 5 bases from V and 4 bases from J, with 11 bases between. As DNA, the CDR3 is TGCAGTGCTTATCTTACAACCACCGGGGAGCTGTTTTTT. Encoded protein: CSAYLTTTGELFF.

The chain uses TRBV30 and TRBJ2-5; 7 bases line up with TRBD1. CDR1 and CDR2 (germline): GTSNPN, SVGIG (reference sequence). V lost 0 bases and J lost 5; bases outside the gene matches: 0. The CDR3 spans 12 residues. This CDR3 is CAWSVQGETQYF. Written as DNA, the CDR3 is TGTGCCTGGAGTGTACAGGGGGAGACCCAGTACTTC.